This T cell receptor beta chain appears in the sequencing data of a study of early T cells in non-severe SARS-CoV-2 infection. Findings and caveats of the study: Clonotype matching in VDJdb favored anti-spike CD8 responses and did not capture private and CD4 specificities.

This clonotype came up many times. Its specificity is not known. V gave up 2 bases and J gave up 8 bases, with 6 bases separating them. The germline V gene has CDR1 MNHEY and CDR2 SVGAGI. CDR3 length: 11 amino acids. Using its own MiXCR run on the 5' RACE reads, TCRdb lists one record per CDR3 protein. The profile covers around 22,000 distinct CDR3 sequences, with around 3.5% appearing a single time and roughly 6% taken by the ten largest. The V gene is TRBV6-5, the J gene TRBJ1-1; D unclear. The receptor's source is an adult who was a healthcare worker with PCR-confirmed SARS-CoV-2 infection or an uninfected control (not recorded which). Sequencing was done on a sample of whole blood. For the CDR3, the DNA is TGTGCCAGCAGTTACGCGGGGGAAGCTTTCTTT. It yields the protein CASSYAGEAFF.